The clone carrying this TCR beta chain was seen more than once but under ten times. The antigen is undetermined. This record comes from a study of response to subunit inactivated influenza vaccine. Points from the study as a whole: Seasonal influenza vaccination, on each occasion, was suggested by the authors to recruit few new T cells.

CDR1 and CDR2 from the germline V gene are MGHRA and YSYEKL. Trimming took off 2 bases at V and 0 bases at J, with 7 bases between the two ends. This CDR3 contains 15 residues. TCRdb ran MiXCR on the RT-PCR reads and lists one entry per CDR3 protein. The table lists 540,000 or so distinct CDR3 sequences, around 13% of them singletons. The chain employs TRBV4-1 and TRBJ2-2, with D possibly being TRBD1 (5 bases). Sequences were derived from PBMCs from blood, sampled roughly 46 days after vaccination. This TCR was sampled from a man in his forties or fifties who received an inactivated influenza vaccine. The CDR3 region is CASSQQGSNTGELFF. The CDR3 DNA follows: TGCGCCAGCAGCCAACAGGGATCGAACACCGGGGAGCTGTTTTTT.